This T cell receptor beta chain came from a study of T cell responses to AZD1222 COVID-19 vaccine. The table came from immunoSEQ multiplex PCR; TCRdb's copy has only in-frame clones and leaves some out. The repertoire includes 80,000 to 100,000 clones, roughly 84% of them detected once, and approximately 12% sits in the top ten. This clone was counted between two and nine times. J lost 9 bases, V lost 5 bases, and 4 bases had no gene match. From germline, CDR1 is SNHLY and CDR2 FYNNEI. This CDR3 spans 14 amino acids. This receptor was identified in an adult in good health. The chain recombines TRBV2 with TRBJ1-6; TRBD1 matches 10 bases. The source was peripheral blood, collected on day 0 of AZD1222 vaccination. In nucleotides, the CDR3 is TGTGCCAGCAGTAGGGACAGGGGAATTTCACCCCTCCACTTT. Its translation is CASSRDRGISPLHF.